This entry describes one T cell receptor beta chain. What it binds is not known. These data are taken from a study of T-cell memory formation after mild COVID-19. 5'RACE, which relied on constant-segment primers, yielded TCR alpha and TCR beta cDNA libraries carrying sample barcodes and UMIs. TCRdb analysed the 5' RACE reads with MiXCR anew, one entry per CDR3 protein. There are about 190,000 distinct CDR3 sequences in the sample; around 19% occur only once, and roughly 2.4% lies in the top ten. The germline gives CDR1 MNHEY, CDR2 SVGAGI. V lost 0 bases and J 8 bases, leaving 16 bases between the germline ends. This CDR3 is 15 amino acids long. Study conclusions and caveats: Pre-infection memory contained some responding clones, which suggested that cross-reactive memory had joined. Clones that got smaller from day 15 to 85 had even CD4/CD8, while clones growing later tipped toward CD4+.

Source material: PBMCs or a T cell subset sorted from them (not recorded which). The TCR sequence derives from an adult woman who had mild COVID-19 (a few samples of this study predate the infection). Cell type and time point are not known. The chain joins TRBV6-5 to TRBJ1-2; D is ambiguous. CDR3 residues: CASSYSAATHPGYTF. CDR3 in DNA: TGTGCCAGCAGTTACTCGGCAGCCACACACCCAGGCTACACCTTC.